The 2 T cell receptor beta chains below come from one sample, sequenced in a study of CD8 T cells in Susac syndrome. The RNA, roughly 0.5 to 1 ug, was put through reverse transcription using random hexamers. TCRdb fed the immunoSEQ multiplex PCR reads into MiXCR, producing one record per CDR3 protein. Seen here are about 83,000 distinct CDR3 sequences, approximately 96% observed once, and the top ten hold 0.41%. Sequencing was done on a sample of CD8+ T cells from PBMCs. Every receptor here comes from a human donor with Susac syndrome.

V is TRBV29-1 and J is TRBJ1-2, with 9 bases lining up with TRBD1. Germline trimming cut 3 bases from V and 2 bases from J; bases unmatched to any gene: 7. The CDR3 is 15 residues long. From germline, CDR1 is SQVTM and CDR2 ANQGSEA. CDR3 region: CSVDPGTGHNYGYTF. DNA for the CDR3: TGCAGCGTTGACCCTGGGACAGGGCACAACTATGGCTACACCTTC.

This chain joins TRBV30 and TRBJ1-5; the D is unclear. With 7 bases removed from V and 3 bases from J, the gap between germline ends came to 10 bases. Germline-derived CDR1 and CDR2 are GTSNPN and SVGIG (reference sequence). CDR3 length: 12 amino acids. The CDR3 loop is CALGQINQPQHF. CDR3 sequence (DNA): TGTGCCTTGGGCCAGATCAATCAGCCCCAGCATTTT.